The 23 T cell receptor beta chains given below trace back to one sample, sequenced in a study of OX40 agonist ivuxolimab in advanced cancers. Sequenced by immunoSEQ multiplex PCR; TCRdb stores in-frame clones only, minus some. This sample has about 62,000 clones, with approximately 92% found just once. The material was CD4+ or CD8+ T cells sorted from blood, obtained in a trial of the OX40 agonist ivuxolimab. The receptors come from an adult with an advanced solid tumor such as melanoma, head and neck, liver or kidney cancer.

The chain has TRBV12-2 and TRBJ2-1. TRBV12-2 is a listed pseudogene. The CDR3 spans 13 residues. DNA of the CDR3: TGTGCAAGTCGCTTAAGTTACAACTATGAGCAGTTCTTC. Its translation is CASRLSYNYEQFF.

This chain uses TRBV5-4 with TRBJ2-1; TRBD2 matches at 7 bases. CDR1 SGHNT and CDR2 YYREEE come from the germline V gene (reference sequence). The CDR3 runs to 15 residues. V shed 1 base and J 8 bases; nucleotides not matched to a gene: 9. DNA for the CDR3: TGTGCCAGCAGCTTGAAGCGGGGCTCCGGTGATGAGCAGTTCTTC. Its protein is CASSLKRGSGDEQFF.

The rearrangement uses TRBV6-1 and TRBJ2-3; D remains unclear. Germline CDR1 and CDR2: MNHNS and SASEGT. CDR3 length: 14 residues. The V end was cut by 7 bases, the J end by 3 bases, with 14 bases between. The chain's CDR3 is CASTEIPGTDTQYF. The CDR3 nucleotides read TGTGCCAGCACCGAAATCCCAGGAACAGATACGCAGTATTTT.

V gene TRBV9 combines with J gene TRBJ2-2; 7 bases align to TRBD2. The ends lost 3 bases at V and 4 bases at J; junction bases unmatched: 6. CDR1 SGDLS and CDR2 YYNGEE come from the germline V gene. CDR3 length: 15 amino acids. The CDR3 loop reads CASSALTSSTGELFF. The CDR3 DNA follows: TGTGCCAGCAGCGCGCTGACTAGCAGCACCGGGGAGCTGTTTTTT. Full variable domain (missing parts from reference TRBV9 and TRBJ2-2): DSGVTQTPKHLITATGQRVTLRCSPRSGDLSVYWYQQSLDQGLQFLIQYYNGEERAKGNILERFSAQQFPDLHSELNLSSLELGDSALYFCASSALTSSTGELFFGEGSRLTVL.

V usage is TRBV6-1 and J usage is TRBJ1-5; a weak D match, TRBD1 (6 bases). Germline CDR1 and CDR2: MNHNS and SASEGT. Trimming took off 6 bases at V and 4 bases at J, with 13 bases between the two ends. This CDR3 has 14 amino acids. Here the CDR3 reads CASSLSQGNQPQHF. The CDR3, as DNA: TGTGCCAGCAGCCTCTCCCAGGGGAATCAGCCCCAGCATTTT.

The chain combines TRBV18 with TRBJ2-3; D ambiguous. The germline CDR1 and CDR2 sequences are KGHSH and LQKENI. Trimming pared 5 bases from V and 4 bases from J, leaving 10 bases between. The CDR3 totals 13 residues. The CDR3 spells CASSSGEPDTQYF. The DNA for the CDR3 is TGTGCCAGCTCATCCGGAGAACCAGATACGCAGTATTTT. The variable domain in full, completed from reference TRBV18 and TRBJ2-3, reads NAGVMQNPRHLVRRRGQEARLRCSPMKGHSHVYWYRQLPEEGLKFMVYLQKENIIDESGMPKERFSAEFPKEGPSILRIQQVVRGDSAAYFCASSSGEPDTQYFGPGTRLTVL.

The V and J genes are TRBV6-5 and TRBJ2-7; TRBD2 might be the D (6 bases). The germline V gene encodes CDR1 MNHEY and CDR2 SVGAGI. With 5 bases removed from V and 2 bases from J, the gap between germline ends came to 10 bases. The CDR3 contains 13 residues. The DNA for the CDR3 is TGTGCCAGCAGTGGCGGGGTTGCCTACGAGCAGTACTTC. It encodes CASSGGVAYEQYF.

The rearrangement uses TRBV5-8 and TRBJ1-2; 8 bases are shared with TRBD1. The germline V gene encodes CDR1 SGHTS and CDR2 YDEGEE. This CDR3 region has 12 residues. V lost 4 bases and J lost 5; bases outside the gene matches: 1. CDR3 in amino acids: CASSRTGYGYTF. As DNA, the CDR3 is TGTGCCAGCAGCCGGACAGGGTATGGCTACACCTTC.

V usage is TRBV5-4 and J usage is TRBJ2-1, with 7 positions matching TRBD1. This CDR3 is built from 16 residues. Trimming removed 3 bases from V and 0 bases from J; junction bases left unmatched: 6. Per the germline V gene, CDR1 is SGHNT and CDR2 is YYREEE (reference sequence). The CDR3 region is CASSSQAGGSYNEQFF. The CDR3 DNA reads as TGTGCCAGCAGCTCCCAGGCAGGGGGCTCCTACAATGAGCAGTTCTTC.

The chain has TRBV5-1 and TRBJ2-2; weak D call: TRBD1 (6 bases). The CDR3 is made up of 15 amino acids. Trimming cost V 1 base and J 6 bases, with 13 bases left between them. CDR1 is SGHRS and CDR2 is YFSETQ in the germline V gene. The chain's CDR3 is CASSLLSSGAGELFF. The CDR3 DNA sequence: TGCGCCAGCAGCTTGCTTTCGTCAGGGGCCGGGGAGCTGTTTTTT.

The chain uses TRBV6-5 and TRBJ2-7; tentative D call: TRBD1 (6 bases). This CDR3 is built from 13 residues. Germline loops: CDR1 MNHEY, CDR2 SVGAGI. V was clipped by 5 bases and J by 1 base, with 9 bases between them. In DNA form, the CDR3 reads TGTGCCAGCAGTGCGACAGGATCCTACGAGCAGTACTTC. Translating gives CASSATGSYEQYF.

Here the CDR3 reads CASTRTGGTYEQYF. The DNA for the CDR3 is TGTGCCAGCACCCGGACAGGGGGCACCTACGAGCAGTACTTC. This sequence joins TRBV6-5 and TRBJ2-7, with 11 bases fitting TRBD1. In germline, CDR1 is MNHEY, CDR2 SVGAGI. The CDR3 sequence is 14 residues long. V dropped 7 bases and J dropped 2; count of bases not matched to a gene: 4.

The chain couples TRBV5-1 to TRBJ2-1; 7 bases are a match to TRBD2. Germline CDR1 is SGHRS and CDR2 is YFSETQ. V dropped 9 bases and J dropped 10; count of bases not matched to a gene: 13. This CDR3 is 13 amino acids long. The CDR3 protein is CATAERDLIEQFF. The CDR3 bases are TGCGCCACCGCAGAGCGGGACCTGATCGAGCAGTTCTTC. The complete variable domain, with remaining parts taken from reference TRBV5-1 and TRBJ2-1, reads KAGVTQTPRYLIKTRGQQVTLSCSPISGHRSVSWYQQTPGQGLQFLFEYFSETQRNKGNFPGRFSGRQFSNSRSEMNVSTLELGDSALYLCATAERDLIEQFFGPGTRLTVL.

The count of this clone is one. The J gene is TRBJ2-2, the V gene TRBV5-4; D might be TRBD2 (6 bases). Per germline, CDR1 SGHNT and CDR2 YYREEE (reference sequence). V lost 0 bases and J 5 bases, leaving 8 bases between the germline ends. This CDR3 has 14 residues. CDR3: CASSLAGVTGELFF. CDR3 nucleotides: TGTGCCAGCAGCTTGGCGGGGGTTACCGGGGAGCTGTTTTTT.

V gene TRBV7-9 combines with J gene TRBJ2-7; D unresolved. This CDR3 is 12 amino acids long. V was trimmed by 1 base and J by 5 bases, leaving 6 bases between them. Germline CDR1 reads SEHNR; CDR2 reads FQNEAQ (reference sequence). The CDR3 loop is CASSLVSDEQYF. The DNA for the CDR3 is TGTGCCAGCAGCTTAGTATCGGACGAGCAGTACTTC.

V and J are TRBV5-5 and TRBJ2-2; 8 bases align to TRBD2. The germline gives CDR1 SGHKS, CDR2 YYEKEE (reference sequence). With V trimmed by 4 bases and J by 0 bases, 5 bases remained unmatched. There are 16 residues in the CDR3. The chain's CDR3 is CASSTVAGTNTGELFF. The CDR3 coding sequence is TGTGCCAGCAGCACAGTAGCGGGGACGAACACCGGGGAGCTGTTTTTT.

The chain has TRBV30 and TRBJ2-7; D is unclear. Per the germline V gene, CDR1 is GTSNPN and CDR2 is SVGIG (reference sequence). V was shortened by 5 bases and J by 6 bases, with 17 bases between the two germline ends. This CDR3 spans 13 amino acids. The CDR3 sequence: CAWERSARLEQYF. CDR3 nucleotides: TGTGCCTGGGAGCGTTCCGCACGTCTCGAGCAGTACTTC.

This chain links TRBV28 with TRBJ1-6; TRBD1 might be the D (5 bases). The V and J ends lost 7 bases and 5 bases respectively, with 9 bases between them. This CDR3 has 13 residues. Germline loops: CDR1 MDHEN, CDR2 SYDVKM. The CDR3 DNA sequence: TGTGCCAGCATTTGGGGCAATAATTCACCCCTCCACTTT. As protein: CASIWGNNSPLHF.

The chain uses TRBV30 and TRBJ1-2; 7 bases map to TRBD1. Looked up from germline, CDR1 is GTSNPN and CDR2 is SVGIG (reference sequence). The CDR3 contains 14 residues. V gave up 2 bases and J gave up 8 bases; unmatched junction bases: 11. The CDR3 here is CAWSLKGALGGYTF. The CDR3 bases are TGTGCCTGGAGTTTAAAGGGGGCGCTTGGGGGCTACACCTTC.

The genes are TRBV13 and TRBJ1-1; 10 bases align to TRBD1. The length of the CDR3 is 15 residues. V lost 5 bases to trimming and J lost 4 bases; unmatched junction nucleotides: 7. Per germline, CDR1 PRHDT and CDR2 FYEKMQ (reference sequence). In nucleotides, the CDR3 is TGTGCCAGCAGCCCCCACGGACAGGGGGGCACTGAAGCTTTCTTT. Amino acids: CASSPHGQGGTEAFF.

The CDR3 sequence is CASKGQHYGYTF. DNA for the CDR3: TGTGCCAGCAAGGGACAGCACTATGGCTACACCTTC. This rearrangement joins TRBV2 to TRBJ1-2, with 7 bases fitting TRBD1. The J segment lost 3 bases and the V segment lost 7 bases, leaving 2 bases of the junction unmatched. Germline V CDR1 and CDR2: SNHLY, FYNNEI. CDR3 length equals 12 residues.

V gene TRBV2 combines with J gene TRBJ1-1; the match to TRBD1 covers 7 bases. Germline V gene sequence: CDR1 SNHLY, CDR2 FYNNEI. With V trimmed by 3 bases and J by 1 base, 2 bases remained unmatched. This CDR3 region has 14 residues. The CDR3 nucleotides read TGTGCCAGCAGTGATGACAGGGAGAACACTGAAGCTTTCTTT. This gives the protein CASSDDRENTEAFF.

J is TRBJ2-7 and V is TRBV11-2, with a possible D match to TRBD1 (6 bases). Germline CDR1 is SGHAT and CDR2 is FQNNGV. This CDR3 spans 15 amino acids. The V end was cut by 5 bases, the J end by 3 bases, with 17 bases between. The CDR3 DNA reads TGTGCCAGCAGCGCGGCCATAGGACAGATCTACGAGCAGTACTTC. It is translated as CASSAAIGQIYEQYF.